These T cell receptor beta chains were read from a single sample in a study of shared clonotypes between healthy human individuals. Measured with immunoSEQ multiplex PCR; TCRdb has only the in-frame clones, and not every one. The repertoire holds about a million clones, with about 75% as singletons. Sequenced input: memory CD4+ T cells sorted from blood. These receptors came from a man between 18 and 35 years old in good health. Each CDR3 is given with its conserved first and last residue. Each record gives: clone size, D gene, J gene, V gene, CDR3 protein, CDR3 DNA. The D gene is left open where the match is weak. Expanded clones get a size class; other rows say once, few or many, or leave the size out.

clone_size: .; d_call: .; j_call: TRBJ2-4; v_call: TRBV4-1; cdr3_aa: CASSHLPGSESKNIQYF; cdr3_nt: TGCGCCAGCAGCCACCTACCAGGAAGCGAATCCAAAAACATTCAGTACTTC
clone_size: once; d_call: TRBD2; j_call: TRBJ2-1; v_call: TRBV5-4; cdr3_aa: CASSLPSGGSRASEQFF; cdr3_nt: TGTGCCAGCAGCTTGCCTAGCGGGGGGTCTCGGGCGAGTGAGCAGTTCTTC
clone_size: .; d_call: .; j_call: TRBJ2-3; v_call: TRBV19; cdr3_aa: CASSISITDTQYF; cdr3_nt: TGTGCCAGTAGTATCTCGATCACAGATACGCAGTATTTT
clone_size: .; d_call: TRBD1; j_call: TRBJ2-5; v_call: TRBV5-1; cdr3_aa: CASSAQGSQETQYF; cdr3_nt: TGCGCCAGCAGCGCACAGGGGAGCCAAGAGACCCAGTACTTC
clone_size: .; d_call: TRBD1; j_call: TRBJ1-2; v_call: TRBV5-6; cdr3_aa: CASSDRTGGVTGYTF; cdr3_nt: TGTGCCAGCAGCGACAGGACAGGAGGGGTTACTGGCTACACCTTC
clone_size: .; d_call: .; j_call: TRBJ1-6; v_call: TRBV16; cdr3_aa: CASSLNRAPNSPLHF; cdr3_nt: TGTGCCAGCAGCCTCAATCGGGCTCCTAATTCACCCCTCCACTTT
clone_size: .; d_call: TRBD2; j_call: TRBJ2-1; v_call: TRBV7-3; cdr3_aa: CASSRGASGGNEQFF; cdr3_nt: TGTGCCAGCAGCCGAGGTGCTAGCGGGGGAAATGAGCAGTTCTTC
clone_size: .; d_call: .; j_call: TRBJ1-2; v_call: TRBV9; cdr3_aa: CASSVDSNYGYTF; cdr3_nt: TGTGCCAGCAGCGTCGACAGTAACTATGGCTACACCTTC
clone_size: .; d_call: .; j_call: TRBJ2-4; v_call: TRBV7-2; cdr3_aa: CASSPGVAKNIQYF; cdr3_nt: TGTGCCAGCAGCCCAGGGGTAGCCAAAAACATTCAGTACTTC
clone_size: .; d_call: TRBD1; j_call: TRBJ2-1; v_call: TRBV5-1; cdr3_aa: CASSPGTGKDEQFF; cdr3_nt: TGCGCCAGCAGCCCGGGGACAGGGAAGGATGAGCAGTTCTTC
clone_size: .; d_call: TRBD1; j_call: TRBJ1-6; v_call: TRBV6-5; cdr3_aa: CASRTDRVYNSPLHF; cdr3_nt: TGTGCCAGCAGAACAGACAGGGTTTATAATTCACCCCTCCACTTT
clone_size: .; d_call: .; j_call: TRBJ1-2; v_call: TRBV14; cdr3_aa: CASSPALGYGYTF; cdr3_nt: TGTGCCAGCAGTCCAGCCCTGGGCTATGGCTACACCTTC
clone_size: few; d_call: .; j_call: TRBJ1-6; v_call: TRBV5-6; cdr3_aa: CASSLGSGFNNSPLHF; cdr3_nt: TGTGCCAGCAGCTTGGGGTCAGGGTTCAATAATTCACCCCTCCACTTT
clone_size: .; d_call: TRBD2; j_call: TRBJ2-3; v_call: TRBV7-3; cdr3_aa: CASSGGLGRGDTQYF; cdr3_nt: TGTGCCAGCAGTGGAGGACTAGGCAGAGGGGATACGCAGTATTTT
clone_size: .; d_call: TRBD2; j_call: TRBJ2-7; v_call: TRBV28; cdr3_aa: CASSSPSGTSGGIYEQYF; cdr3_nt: TGTGCCAGCAGTTCCCCCTCCGGGACTAGCGGGGGGATCTACGAGCAGTACTTC
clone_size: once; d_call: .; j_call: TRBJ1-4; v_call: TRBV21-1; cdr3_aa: CASSYGTAPPVTNEKLFF; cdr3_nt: TGTGCCAGCAGCTATGGGACAGCACCACCAGTGACTAATGAAAAACTGTTTTTT
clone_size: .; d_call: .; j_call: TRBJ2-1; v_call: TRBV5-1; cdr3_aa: CASSLSWGNEQFF; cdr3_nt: TGCGCCAGCAGCCTCAGTTGGGGCAATGAGCAGTTCTTC
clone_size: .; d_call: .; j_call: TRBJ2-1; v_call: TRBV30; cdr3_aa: CAGKTGTLSGSYNEQFF; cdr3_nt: TGTGCCGGGAAGACAGGTACCCTCTCAGGCTCCTACAATGAGCAGTTCTTC
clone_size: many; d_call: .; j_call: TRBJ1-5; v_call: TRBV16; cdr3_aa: CASRGVNQPQHF; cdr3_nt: TGTGCCAGCAGAGGAGTCAATCAGCCCCAGCATTTT
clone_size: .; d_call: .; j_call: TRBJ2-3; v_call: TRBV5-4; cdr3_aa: CASSPTADTQYF; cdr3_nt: TGTGCCAGCAGCCCCACGGCAGATACGCAGTATTTT
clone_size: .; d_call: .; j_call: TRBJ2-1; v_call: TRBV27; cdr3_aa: CASSFWPFSSYNEQFF; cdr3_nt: TGTGCCAGCAGTTTTTGGCCGTTCAGCTCCTACAATGAGCAGTTCTTC
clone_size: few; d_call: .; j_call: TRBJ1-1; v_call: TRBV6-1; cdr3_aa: CASRGPGRDTEAFF; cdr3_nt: TGTGCCAGCAGGGGACCCGGACGGGACACTGAAGCTTTCTTT
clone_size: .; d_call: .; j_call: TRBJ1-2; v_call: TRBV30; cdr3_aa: CAWSAENYGYTF; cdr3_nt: TGTGCCTGGAGTGCAGAAAACTATGGCTACACCTTC
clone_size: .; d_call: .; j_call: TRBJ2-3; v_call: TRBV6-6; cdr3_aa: CASSGPGHTDTQYF; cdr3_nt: TGTGCCAGCAGTGGCCCGGGTCACACAGATACGCAGTATTTT
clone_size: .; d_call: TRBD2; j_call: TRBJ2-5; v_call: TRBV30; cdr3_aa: CAWGRSRREQYF; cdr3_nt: TGTGCCTGGGGAAGATCCAGGCGGGAGCAGTACTTC
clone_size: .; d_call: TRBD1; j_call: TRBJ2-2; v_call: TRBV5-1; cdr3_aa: CASSLGQGSTGELFF; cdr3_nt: TGCGCCAGCAGCTTGGGACAGGGAAGCACCGGGGAGCTGTTTTTT
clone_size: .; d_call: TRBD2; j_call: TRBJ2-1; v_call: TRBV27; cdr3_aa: CASSGDTSGDSSYNEQFF; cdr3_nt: TGTGCCAGCAGCGGAGACACTAGCGGGGATAGCTCCTACAATGAGCAGTTCTTC
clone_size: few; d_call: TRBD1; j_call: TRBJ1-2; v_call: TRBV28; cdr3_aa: CASRATGRDGYTF; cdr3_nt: TGTGCCAGCAGAGCGACAGGGAGAGATGGCTACACCTTC
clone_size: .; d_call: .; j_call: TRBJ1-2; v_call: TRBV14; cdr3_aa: CASSQKDSGYTF; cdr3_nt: TGTGCCAGCAGCCAAAAAGACAGCGGCTACACCTTC
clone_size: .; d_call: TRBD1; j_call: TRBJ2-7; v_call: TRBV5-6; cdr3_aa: CASSFRQGAPYEQYF; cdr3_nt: TGTGCCAGCAGCTTTAGGCAGGGGGCCCCCTACGAGCAGTACTTC
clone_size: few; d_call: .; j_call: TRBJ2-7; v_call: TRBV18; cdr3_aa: CASSPLQGGGKGEQYF; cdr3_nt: TGTGCCAGCTCACCACTGCAAGGAGGTGGGAAGGGCGAGCAGTACTTC
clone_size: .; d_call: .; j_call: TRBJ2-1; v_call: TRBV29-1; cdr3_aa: CSVGPRLSNEQFF; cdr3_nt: TGCAGCGTTGGTCCCCGTTTGAGTAATGAGCAGTTCTTC
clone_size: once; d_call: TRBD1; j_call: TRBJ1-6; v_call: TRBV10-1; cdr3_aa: CASSVGTGGGGSPLHF; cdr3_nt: TGCGCCAGCAGTGTAGGGACAGGGGGCGGCGGTTCACCCCTCCACTTT
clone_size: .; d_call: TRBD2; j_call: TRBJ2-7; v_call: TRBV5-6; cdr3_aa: CASSPGVSKVGLEPYEQYF; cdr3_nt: TGTGCCAGCAGCCCTGGCGTGTCGAAGGTGGGACTAGAGCCCTACGAGCAGTACTTC
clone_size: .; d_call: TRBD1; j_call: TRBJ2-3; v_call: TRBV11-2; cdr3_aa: CASSGPGQGAQYF; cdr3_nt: TGTGCCAGCAGCGGACCGGGACAGGGGGCGCAGTATTTT
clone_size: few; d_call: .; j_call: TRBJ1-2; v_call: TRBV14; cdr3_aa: CASSQTPLSRYGYTF; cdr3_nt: TGTGCCAGCAGCCAAACCCCGCTGAGCCGTTATGGCTACACCTTC
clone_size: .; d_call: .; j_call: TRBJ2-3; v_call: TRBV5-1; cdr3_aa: CASSSTGSTDTQYF; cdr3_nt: TGCGCCAGCAGCTCGACAGGTAGCACAGATACGCAGTATTTT
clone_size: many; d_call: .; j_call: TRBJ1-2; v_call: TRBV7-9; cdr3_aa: CASSPGITHGYTF; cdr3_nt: TGTGCCAGCAGCCCCGGGATTACCCATGGCTACACCTTC
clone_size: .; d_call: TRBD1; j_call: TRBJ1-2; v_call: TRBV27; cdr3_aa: CASSLHRGNYGYTF; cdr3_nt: TGTGCCAGCAGTTTGCACAGGGGTAACTATGGCTACACCTTC
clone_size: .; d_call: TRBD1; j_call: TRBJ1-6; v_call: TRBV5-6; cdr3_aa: CASSTRQGAQKPPLHF; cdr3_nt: TGTGCCAGCAGCACACGACAGGGGGCACAGAAGCCACCCCTCCACTTT
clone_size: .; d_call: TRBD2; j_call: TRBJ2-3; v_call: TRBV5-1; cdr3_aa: CASSLTSGGTDTQYF; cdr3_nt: TGCGCCAGCAGCCTGACTAGCGGGGGCACAGATACGCAGTATTTT
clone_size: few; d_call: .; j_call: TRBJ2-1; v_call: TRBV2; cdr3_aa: CASSTGAAGEQFF; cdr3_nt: TGTGCCAGCAGCACGGGAGCAGCGGGTGAGCAGTTCTTC
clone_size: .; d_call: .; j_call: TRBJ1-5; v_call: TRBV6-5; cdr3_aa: CASSYSENNQPQHF; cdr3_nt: TGTGCCAGCAGTTACAGTGAGAACAATCAGCCCCAGCATTTT
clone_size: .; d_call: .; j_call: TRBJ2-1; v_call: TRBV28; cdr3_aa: CASIPRLAGQGKNEQFF; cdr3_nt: TGTGCCAGCATTCCCAGACTAGCGGGACAGGGGAAAAATGAGCAGTTCTTC
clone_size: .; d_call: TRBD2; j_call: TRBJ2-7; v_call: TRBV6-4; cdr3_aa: CASSDSAAGGSRRTSYEQYF; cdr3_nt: TGTGCCAGCAGTGATTCCGCTGCGGGAGGAAGCCGTCGGACCTCCTACGAGCAGTACTTC
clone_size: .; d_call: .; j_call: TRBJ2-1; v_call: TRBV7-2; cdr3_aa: CASSLATGGPYNEQFF; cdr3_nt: TGTGCCAGCAGCTTAGCTACGGGGGGCCCCTACAATGAGCAGTTCTTC